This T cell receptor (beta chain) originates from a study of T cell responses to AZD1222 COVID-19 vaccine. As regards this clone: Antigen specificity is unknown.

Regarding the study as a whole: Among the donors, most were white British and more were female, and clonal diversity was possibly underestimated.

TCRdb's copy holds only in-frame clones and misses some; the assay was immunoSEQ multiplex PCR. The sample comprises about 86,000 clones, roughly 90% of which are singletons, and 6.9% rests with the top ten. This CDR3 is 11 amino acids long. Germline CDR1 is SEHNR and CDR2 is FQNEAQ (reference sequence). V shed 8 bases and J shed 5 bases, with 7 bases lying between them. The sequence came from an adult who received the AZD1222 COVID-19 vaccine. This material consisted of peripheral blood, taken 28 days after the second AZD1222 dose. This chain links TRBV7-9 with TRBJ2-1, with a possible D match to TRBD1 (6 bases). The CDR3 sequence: CASRDNNEQFF. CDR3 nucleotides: TGTGCCAGCCGGGACAACAATGAGCAGTTCTTC.